A selection of T cell receptor beta chains follows, all from one sample in a study of sequential checkpoint blockade in melanoma. TCRdb's table, derived via immunoSEQ multiplex PCR, lists solely in-frame clones and lacks some. This repertoire shows approximately 34,000 clones, approximately 84% found once; its top ten account for 5.5% to 7%. This sample comprised CD8+ T cells sorted from blood (inferred from file names), obtained from a patient given nivolumab and ipilimumab in sequence. The receptors come from a human donor with melanoma. The CDR3 runs from the conserved cysteine through the conserved F or W. Each record gives: J gene, D gene, CDR3 length, clone size, V gene, CDR3 DNA, CDR3 protein. The D gene is left open where the match is weak. Clone size is shown for a subset of rows, as once, few, many or a class of expanded clone.

TRBJ2-7,.,12,.,TRBV29-1,TGCAGCGTTTCTAGCAGTCCCTACGAGCAGTACTTC,CSVSSSPYEQYF
TRBJ2-5,.,13,.,TRBV5-1,TGCGCCAGCAGCTTGACTAGAGGCGAGACCCAGTACTTC,CASSLTRGETQYF
TRBJ1-1,TRBD1,12,.,TRBV7-8,TGTGCCAGCAGCCTGGACAGGGGGCCCATGTTATTT,CASSLDRGPMLF
TRBJ2-7,.,12,.,TRBV29-1,TGCAGCGTTCGGAGAGGGCTCGACGAGCAGTACTTC,CSVRRGLDEQYF
TRBJ2-1,TRBD2,14,.,TRBV6-5,TGTGCCAGCAACTCGGGGGGGCAAAACAATGAGCAGTTCTTC,CASNSGGQNNEQFF
TRBJ2-7,.,15,.,TRBV7-2,TGTGCCAGCAGCTTTGGGACACCCTTCTCCTACGAGCAGTACTTC,CASSFGTPFSYEQYF
TRBJ2-3,TRBD2,15,.,TRBV7-2,TGTGCCAGCAGCTTAATGGCGGGGGGCACAGATACGCAGTATTTT,CASSLMAGGTDTQYF
TRBJ2-7,.,13,.,TRBV6-5,TGTGCCAGCAGTTACACGAGAGCCTACGAGCAGTACTTC,CASSYTRAYEQYF
TRBJ2-7,TRBD2,15,.,TRBV4-1,TGCGCCAGCAGCCAAGAAGGGCTAGCGGCCTACGAGCAGTACTTC,CASSQEGLAAYEQYF
TRBJ2-7,.,14,once,TRBV7-6,TGTGCCAGCAGCTTATCTACTAGCTACCACGAGCAGTACTTC,CASSLSTSYHEQYF
TRBJ2-3,TRBD2,18,.,TRBV9,TGTGCCAGCAGCGAGGGCGGGTTGGTAGCGGGAGGGCCCGATACGCAGTATTTT,CASSEGGLVAGGPDTQYF
TRBJ1-3,.,15,few,TRBV10-3,TGTGCCATCACCTCGACAGGCCATTGGGGAAACACCATATATTTT,CAITSTGHWGNTIYF
TRBJ2-3,.,14,.,TRBV27,TGTGCCAGCCGACGACTACTCCCCATGGATACGCAGTATTTT,CASRRLLPMDTQYF
TRBJ2-7,.,14,.,TRBV7-9,TGTGCCAGCAGCATACCGGGTTGGCCCTACGAGCAGTACTTC,CASSIPGWPYEQYF
TRBJ2-6,TRBD1,18,.,TRBV7-9,TGTGCCAGCAGCCCAGTGGGGACAGGGGGCGGTGGGGCCAACGTCCTGACTTTC,CASSPVGTGGGGANVLTF
TRBJ2-2,.,12,.,TRBV6-1,TGTGCCAGCGGGGACTTTCCCAGGGAGCTGTTTTTT,CASGDFPRELFF
TRBJ1-3,.,16,few,TRBV7-9,TGTGCCAGCAGCTCCCCGGACGGACACTCTGGAAACACCATATATTTT,CASSSPDGHSGNTIYF